This T cell receptor beta chain was recovered during a study of chemoradiotherapy in HPV16-positive cancers. Study-wide background: Candidate HPV-specific T-cell clones and common TCR motifs came from functional assays in a couple of HPV16-positive patients.

Profiling relied on immunoSEQ multiplex PCR, and the TCRdb table lists in-frame clones only, not all of them. This table holds roughly 25,000 clones, approximately 94% found once. As for this clone: Its antigen is still unknown.

Study-level findings and limits: During treatment, candidate HPV-specific clones and E7-related motifs expanded in tumor. Functional assays defining HPV-specific T cells used only a couple of HPV16-positive patients.

The length of the CDR3 is 16 residues. Trimming pared 0 bases from V and 3 bases from J, leaving 12 bases between. Per the germline V gene, CDR1 is SGHNT and CDR2 is YYREEE (reference sequence). This chain uses TRBV5-4 with TRBJ2-2; possibly TRBD1 or TRBD2 for D (5 bases each). Sampling was conducted from a patient who underwent chemoradiotherapy. The TCR was taken from a human donor with HPV-associated anogenital cancer. CDR3 nucleotides: TGTGCCAGCAGCTTGGTCGGGGCGCCGGACACCGGGGAGCTGTTTTTT. Translated: CASSLVGAPDTGELFF.